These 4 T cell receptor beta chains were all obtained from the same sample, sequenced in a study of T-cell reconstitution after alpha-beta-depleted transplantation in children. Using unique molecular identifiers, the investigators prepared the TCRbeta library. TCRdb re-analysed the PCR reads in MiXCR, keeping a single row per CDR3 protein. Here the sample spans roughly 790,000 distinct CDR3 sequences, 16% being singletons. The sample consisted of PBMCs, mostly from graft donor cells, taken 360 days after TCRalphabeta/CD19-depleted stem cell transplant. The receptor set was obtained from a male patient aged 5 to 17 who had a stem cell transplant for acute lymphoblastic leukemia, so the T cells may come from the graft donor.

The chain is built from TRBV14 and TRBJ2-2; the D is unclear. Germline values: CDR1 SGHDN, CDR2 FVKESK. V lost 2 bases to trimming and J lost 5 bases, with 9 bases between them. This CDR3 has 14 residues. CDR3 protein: CASSQRQGTGELFF. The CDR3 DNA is TGTGCCAGCAGCCAAAGGCAAGGTACCGGGGAGCTGTTTTTT.

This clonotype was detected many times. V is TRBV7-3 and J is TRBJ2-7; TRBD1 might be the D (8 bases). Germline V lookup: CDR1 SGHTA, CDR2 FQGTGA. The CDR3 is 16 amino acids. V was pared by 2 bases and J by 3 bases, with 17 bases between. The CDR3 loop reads CASSLRSGTGYYEQYF. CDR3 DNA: TGTGCCAGCAGCTTACGGAGCGGGACAGGCTACTACGAGCAGTACTTC.

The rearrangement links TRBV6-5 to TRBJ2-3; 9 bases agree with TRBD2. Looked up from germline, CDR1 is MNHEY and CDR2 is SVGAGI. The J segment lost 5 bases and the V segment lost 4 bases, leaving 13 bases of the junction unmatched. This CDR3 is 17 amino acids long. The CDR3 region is CASSSPSGREGEDTQYF. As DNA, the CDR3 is TGTGCCAGCAGTTCCCCGTCAGGGCGGGAGGGGGAAGATACGCAGTATTTT.

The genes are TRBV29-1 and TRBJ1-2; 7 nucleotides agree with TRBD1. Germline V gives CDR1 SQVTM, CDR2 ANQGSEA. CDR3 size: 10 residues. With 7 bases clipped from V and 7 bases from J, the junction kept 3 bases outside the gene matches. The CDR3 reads CSDTGAGYTF. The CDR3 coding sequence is TGCAGCGATACAGGGGCTGGCTACACCTTC.